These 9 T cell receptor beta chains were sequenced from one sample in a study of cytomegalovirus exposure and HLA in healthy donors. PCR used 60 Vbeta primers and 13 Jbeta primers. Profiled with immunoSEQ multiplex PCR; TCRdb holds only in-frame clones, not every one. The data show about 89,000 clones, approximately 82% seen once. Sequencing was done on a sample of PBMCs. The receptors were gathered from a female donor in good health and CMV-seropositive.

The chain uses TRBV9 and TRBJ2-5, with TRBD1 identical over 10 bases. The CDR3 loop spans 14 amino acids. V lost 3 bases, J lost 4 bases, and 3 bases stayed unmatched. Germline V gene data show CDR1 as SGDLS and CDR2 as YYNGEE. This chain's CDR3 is CASSERTGGETQYF. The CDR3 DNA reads TGTGCCAGCAGCGAACGGACAGGGGGAGAGACCCAGTACTTC.

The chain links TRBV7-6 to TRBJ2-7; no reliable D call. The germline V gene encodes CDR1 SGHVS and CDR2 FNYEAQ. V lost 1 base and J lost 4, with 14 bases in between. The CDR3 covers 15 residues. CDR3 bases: TGTGCCAGCAGCTTAGGTGGTGGCCAGGCTTACGAGCAGTACTTC. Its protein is CASSLGGGQAYEQYF.

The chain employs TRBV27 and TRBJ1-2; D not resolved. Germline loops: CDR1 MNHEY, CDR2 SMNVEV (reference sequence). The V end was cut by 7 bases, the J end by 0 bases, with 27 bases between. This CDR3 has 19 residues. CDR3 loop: CASTPYPLYFPYPNYGYTF. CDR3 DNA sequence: TGTGCCAGCACTCCTTACCCCCTATATTTTCCCTATCCTAACTATGGCTACACCTTC.

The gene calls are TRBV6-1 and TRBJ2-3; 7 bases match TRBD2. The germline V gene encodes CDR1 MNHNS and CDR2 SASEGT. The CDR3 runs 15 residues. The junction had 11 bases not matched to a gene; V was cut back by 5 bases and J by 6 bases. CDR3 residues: CASSLNRGGMDTQYF. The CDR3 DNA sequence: TGTGCCAGCAGTCTAAATCGCGGGGGAATGGATACGCAGTATTTT.

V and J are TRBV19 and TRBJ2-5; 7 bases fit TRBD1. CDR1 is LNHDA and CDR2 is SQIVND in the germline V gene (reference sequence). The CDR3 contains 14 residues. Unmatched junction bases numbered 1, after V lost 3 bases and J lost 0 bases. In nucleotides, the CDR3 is TGTGCCAGTAGTATCACAGGGGACCAAGAGACCCAGTACTTC. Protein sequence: CASSITGDQETQYF. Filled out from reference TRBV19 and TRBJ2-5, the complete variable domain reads DGGITQSPKYLFRKEGQNVTLSCEQNLNHDAMYWYRQDPGQGLRLIYYSQIVNDFQKGDIAEGYSVSREKKESFPLTVTSAQKNPTAFYLCASSITGDQETQYFGPGTRLLVL.

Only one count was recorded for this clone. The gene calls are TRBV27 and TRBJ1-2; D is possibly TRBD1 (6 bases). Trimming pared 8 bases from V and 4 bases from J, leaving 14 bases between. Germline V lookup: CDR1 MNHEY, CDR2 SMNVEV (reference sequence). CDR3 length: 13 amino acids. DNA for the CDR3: TGTGCCAGCGGATGGGACAAATCCTATGGCTACACCTTC. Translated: CASGWDKSYGYTF.

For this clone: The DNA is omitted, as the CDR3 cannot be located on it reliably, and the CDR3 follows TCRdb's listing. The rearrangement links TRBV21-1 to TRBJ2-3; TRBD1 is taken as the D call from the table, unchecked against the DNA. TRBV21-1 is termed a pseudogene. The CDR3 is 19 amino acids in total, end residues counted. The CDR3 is CASSNPISWWATGTDTQYF.

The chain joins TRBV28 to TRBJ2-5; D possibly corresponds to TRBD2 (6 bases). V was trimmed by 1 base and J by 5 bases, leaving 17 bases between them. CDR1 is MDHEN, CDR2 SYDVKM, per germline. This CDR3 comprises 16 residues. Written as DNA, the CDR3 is TGTGCCAGCAGTTTATCGGAGGGCCCTAGTCGGGAGACCCAGTACTTC. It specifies CASSLSEGPSRETQYF.

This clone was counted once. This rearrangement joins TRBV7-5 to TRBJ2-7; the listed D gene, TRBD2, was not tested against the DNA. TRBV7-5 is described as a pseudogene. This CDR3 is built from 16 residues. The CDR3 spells CVRSLTSGETGGEQYF. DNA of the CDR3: TGTGTCAGAAGCCTGACTAGCGGAGAAACCGGAGGCGAGCAGTACTTC.